Following are 9 T cell receptor beta chains from one sample sequenced in a study of shared clonotypes between healthy human individuals. Using immunoSEQ multiplex PCR, the repertoire was profiled, and TCRdb retains in-frame clones only, with some absent. The table lists about 230,000 clones, approximately 65% of them singletons. Sequencing was done on a sample of memory CD4+ T cells sorted from blood. Noted subset: CD45RA-negative fraction. The receptors were gathered from a man under 40 in good health.

This chain joins TRBV28 and TRBJ1-2, with D possibly being TRBD1 (5 bases). Trimming cost V 7 bases and J 5 bases, with 17 bases left between them. This CDR3 region has 14 residues. Per germline, CDR1 MDHEN and CDR2 SYDVKM. CDR3 DNA sequence: TGTGCCAGCATCTGGGGCCGGGGGGGGTATGGCTACACCTTC. This codes for CASIWGRGGYGYTF.

Only a few counts were recorded for this clone. The chain joins TRBV11-2 to TRBJ2-5; no clear D. V was clipped by 2 bases and J by 5 bases, with 18 bases between them. The CDR3 loop spans 16 amino acids. The germline gives CDR1 SGHAT, CDR2 FQNNGV. CDR3 sequence (DNA): TGTGCCAGCAGCTTATCCTCAGGCATGCTTGGCGAGACCCAGTACTTC. This sequence encodes CASSLSSGMLGETQYF.

The chain links TRBV6-6 to TRBJ1-1, with TRBD1 matching 8 bases. Germline V gene sequence: CDR1 MNHNY, CDR2 SVGAGI (reference sequence). This CDR3 is built from 15 residues. V gave up 5 bases and J gave up 5 bases; unmatched junction bases: 10. The CDR3 nucleotides read TGTGCCAGCAGTCCACTGGGGACAGGAAATACTGAAGCTTTCTTT. Translating gives CASSPLGTGNTEAFF.

CDR3 in amino acids: CASSKGGDRPYEQYF. The CDR3 bases are TGTGCCAGCAGCAAAGGAGGGGACAGGCCCTACGAGCAGTACTTC. This rearrangement joins TRBV21-1 to TRBJ2-7; the table's TRBD1 call for D was not verified on the DNA. TRBV21-1 is tagged as a pseudogene. CDR3 length: 15 amino acids.

The V and J genes are TRBV15 and TRBJ2-5; perhaps TRBD2 as D (5 bases). The CDR3 has 17 residues. Germline CDR1 is LNHNV and CDR2 is YYDKDF (reference sequence). The V gene lost 3 bases and the J gene lost 7 bases, with 24 bases spanning the gap. In DNA form, the CDR3 reads TGTGCCACCAGCAGCGATTTGGTCCAAAAGCGGTGGTCGACCCAGTACTTC. Its protein is CATSSDLVQKRWSTQYF. Complete variable domain (other parts from reference TRBV15 and TRBJ2-5): DAMVIQNPRYQVTQFGKPVTLSCSQTLNHNVMYWYQQKSSQAPKLLFHYYDKDFNNEADTPDNFQSRRPNTSFCFLDIRSPGLGDTAMYLCATSSDLVQKRWSTQYFGPGTRLLVL.

This rearrangement joins TRBV2 to TRBJ1-1, with D possibly matching TRBD1 (5 bases). The ends were cut back, 2 bases at V and 3 bases at J, with 10 bases in the middle. CDR1 SNHLY and CDR2 FYNNEI come from the germline V gene. CDR3 length: 14 residues. DNA of the CDR3: TGTGCCAGCAGTGAACGGGGGTACTACACTGAAGCTTTCTTT. This translates into CASSERGYYTEAFF.

This clone showed up just once. V gene TRBV29-1 combines with J gene TRBJ2-1, with TRBD2 matching over 11 bases. With 3 bases clipped from V and 3 bases from J, the junction kept 7 bases outside the gene matches. Germline V lookup: CDR1 SQVTM, CDR2 ANQGSEA. CDR3 size: 16 residues. Here the CDR3 reads CSVEGSGRGYYNEQFF. The CDR3 DNA reads as TGCAGCGTTGAGGGTAGCGGGAGGGGGTACTACAATGAGCAGTTCTTC.

V and J are TRBV10-1 and TRBJ2-1; TRBD2 aligns across 14 bases. Germline V lookup: CDR1 WNHNN, CDR2 SYGVQD (reference sequence). V shed 2 bases and J 9 bases; nucleotides not matched to a gene: 6. This CDR3 is built from 16 residues. The DNA of the CDR3 is TGCGCCAGCAGTGAGCTGACTAGCGGGAGGGCCGTTGAGCAGTTCTTC. It codes for CASSELTSGRAVEQFF.

This clone was seen only a few times. The rearrangement joins TRBV25-1 to TRBJ2-7; TRBD1 agrees at 10 bases. Germline V gives CDR1 MGHDK, CDR2 SYGVNS. J was trimmed by 2 bases and V by 6 bases; bases with no gene match: 7. The CDR3 sequence is 15 residues long. The DNA of the CDR3 is TGTGCCAGCAGCCTTAGGGACAGGGGAACCTACGAGCAGTACTTC. It yields the protein CASSLRDRGTYEQYF.